The 11 T cell receptor beta chains presented below share a single source sample, sequenced in a study of OX40 agonist ivuxolimab in advanced cancers. This table comes from immunoSEQ multiplex PCR, and its TCRdb copy is limited to in-frame clones, with some not included. The table has 35,000 to 45,000 clones, approximately 80% seen once; the top ten hold over 7.5%. The sequenced sample was CD4+ or CD8+ T cells sorted from blood, obtained in a trial of the OX40 agonist ivuxolimab. These TCRs come from an adult with an advanced solid tumor such as melanoma, head and neck, liver or kidney cancer.

CDR3 loop: CASSLAGVGRDTQYF. DNA for the CDR3: TGTGCCAGCAGTCTAGCGGGGGTGGGTAGAGATACGCAGTATTTT. The chain has TRBV2 and TRBJ2-3, with 10 bases aligning to TRBD2. The CDR3 length is 15 residues. Looked up from germline, CDR1 is SNHLY and CDR2 is FYNNEI. Trimming cost V 5 bases and J 5 bases; bases outside gene matches: 7.

This clone has more than one count but fewer than ten. The chain combines TRBV2 with TRBJ1-5; 8 bases line up with TRBD1. With 11 bases clipped from V and 3 bases from J, the junction kept 6 bases outside the gene matches. The germline V gene has CDR1 SNHLY and CDR2 FYNNEI. The CDR3 extends over 13 amino acids. The DNA of the CDR3 is TGTGCCGTACAGGGGGAGATCAATCAGCCCCAGCATTTT. Protein sequence: CAVQGEINQPQHF.

The CDR3 loop reads CASSKLRDTTTSGANVLTF. The CDR3 nucleotides are TGTGCCAGCAGCAAACTCCGGGACACCACTACTTCTGGGGCCAACGTCCTGACTTTC. The rearrangement uses TRBV7-9 and TRBJ2-6; maybe TRBD1 (6 bases). The CDR3 is 19 residues long. Trimming pared 5 bases from V and 1 base from J, leaving 21 bases between. Germline V gene data show CDR1 as SEHNR and CDR2 as FQNEAQ (reference sequence).

The chain carries TRBV2 and TRBJ2-5, with D perhaps being TRBD1 or TRBD2 (6 bases each). The J call may be incorrect, as the DNA end agrees better with TRBJ2-7. The germline V gene encodes CDR1 SNHLY and CDR2 FYNNEI. This CDR3 is built from 19 residues. The CDR3 loop is CASSALSFLGGESSYEQYF. The DNA for the CDR3 is TGTGCCAGCAGCGCGTTGTCTTTCTTGGGGGGCGAGAGCTCCTACGAGCAGTACTTC.

This chain joins TRBV18 and TRBJ1-1, with 8 bases matching TRBD1. This CDR3 spans 14 amino acids. Germline CDR1 KGHSH, CDR2 LQKENI. The J segment lost 2 bases and the V segment lost 6 bases, leaving 5 bases of the junction unmatched. CDR3 bases: TGTGCCAGCTCGCGTGGACAGGGTAACACTGAAGCTTTCTTT. Translated, it gives CASSRGQGNTEAFF.

The chain links TRBV7-9 to TRBJ1-4, with D hard to call. Germline V CDR1 and CDR2: SEHNR, FQNEAQ (reference sequence). This CDR3 is 11 amino acids long. V lost 5 bases and J lost 8, with 6 bases in between. The CDR3 loop is CASSLIEKLFF. The CDR3 DNA reads TGTGCCAGCAGCCTGATAGAAAAACTGTTTTTT.

V is TRBV11-1 and J is TRBJ1-1; no definite D call. Germline V gene data show CDR1 as SGHAT and CDR2 as FQDESV (reference sequence). CDR3 length: 12 residues. The V end lost 5 bases, the J end lost 3 bases, and 7 bases lay between the germline ends. The CDR3 is CASSQEHTEAFF. DNA of the CDR3: TGTGCCAGCAGCCAGGAACACACTGAAGCTTTCTTT. Together with reference TRBV11-1 and TRBJ1-1, the CDR3 gives the full variable domain: EAEVAQSPRYKITEKSQAVAFWCDPISGHATLYWYRQILGQGPELLVQFQDESVVDDSQLPKDRFSAERLKGVDSTLKIQPAELGDSAMYLCASSQEHTEAFFGQGTRLTVV.

The CDR3 loop reads CAWSGTGANQPQHF. The CDR3 DNA is TGTGCCTGGAGTGGGACAGGGGCGAATCAGCCCCAGCATTTT. The chain uses TRBV30 and TRBJ1-5; 9 bases fit TRBD1. CDR3 length: 14 amino acids. The V gene's germline CDR1 is GTSNPN and CDR2 SVGIG (reference sequence). The V gene end was trimmed by 1 base and the J gene end by 4 bases; junction bases not matched to a gene: 2.

This rearrangement joins TRBV10-3 to TRBJ1-1; no clear D. In germline, CDR1 is ENHRY, CDR2 SYGVKD. The CDR3 is made up of 14 amino acids. With 4 bases removed from V and 5 bases from J, the gap between germline ends came to 14 bases. CDR3 sequence: CAISASGILTEAFF. The CDR3 DNA reads TGTGCCATCAGTGCGTCCGGGATCCTTACTGAAGCTTTCTTT.

There are a few counts of this clone. The chain uses TRBV11-2 and TRBJ1-1; D is perhaps TRBD1 (5 bases). From germline, CDR1 is SGHAT and CDR2 FQNNGV. Trimming removed 4 bases from V and 4 bases from J, with 16 bases in between. The CDR3 extends over 15 amino acids. The chain's CDR3 is CASSSRGAGFTEAFF. The CDR3 DNA reads as TGTGCCAGCAGCTCAAGGGGTGCGGGGTTCACTGAAGCTTTCTTT.

This chain links TRBV6-6 with TRBJ2-3, with no clear D. Germline V gene data show CDR1 as MNHNY and CDR2 as SVGAGI (reference sequence). The ends were cut back, 0 bases at V and 3 bases at J, with 4 bases in the middle. CDR3 length equals 13 residues. The CDR3 spells CASSYSGTDTQYF. DNA for the CDR3: TGTGCCAGCAGTTACTCAGGGACAGATACGCAGTATTTT.